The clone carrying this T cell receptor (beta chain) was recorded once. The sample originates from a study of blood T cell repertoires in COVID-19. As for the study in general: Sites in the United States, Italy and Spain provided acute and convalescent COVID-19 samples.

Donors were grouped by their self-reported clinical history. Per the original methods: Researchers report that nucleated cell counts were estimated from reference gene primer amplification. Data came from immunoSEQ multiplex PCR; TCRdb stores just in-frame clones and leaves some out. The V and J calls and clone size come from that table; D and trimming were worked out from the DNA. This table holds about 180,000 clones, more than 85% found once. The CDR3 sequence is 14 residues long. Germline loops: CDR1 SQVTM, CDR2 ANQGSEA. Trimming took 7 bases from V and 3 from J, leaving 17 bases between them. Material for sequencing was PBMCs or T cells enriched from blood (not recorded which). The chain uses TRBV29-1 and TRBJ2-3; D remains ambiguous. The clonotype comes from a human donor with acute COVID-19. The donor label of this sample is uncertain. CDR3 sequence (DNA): TGCAGCGCCGAACTCCCTGAGAGGACAGATACGCAGTATTTT. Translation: CSAELPERTDTQYF.